The present T cell receptor (beta chain) was sequenced within a study of blood T cell repertoires in COVID-19 (TCRdb year 2020). Regarding the study in general: Samples covering the acute and convalescent phases of COVID-19 were provided by collaborators in the United States, Italy and Spain. The material from the prospective study consisted of cDNA or gDNA derived from T cells, B-cell-depleted T cells, or PBMCs. Deeply sampled blood TCRbeta repertoires from subjects exposed to, actively infected with, or recovered from COVID-19 were included in the dataset. The repertoires were released in a freely available public database intended as a resource for research on the immune response to SARS-CoV-2. The samples were drawn from two sources: the first 160 participants of the ongoing ImmuneRACE study, and over 950 subjects contributed by 6 global collaborators. Nearly every sample came with metadata listing a de-identified subject ID, COVID-19 status, age in years and sex. HLA class I and class II types, where available, came from metadata supplied by the sample provider rather than from assay-based typing. Summary of the overall study and its limitations: Clinical and demographic metadata were provided uncurated, with the amount varying by source and participant.

TCRbeta CDR3 regions were amplified from genomic DNA by means of the immunoSEQ Assay, a bias-controlled multiplex PCR. Processing in the source paper ran as follows. Within the assay, amplification of reference gene primers was used to estimate how many nucleated cells each sample contained. To quantify the absolute abundance of each unique TCRbeta CDR3 rearrangement, sequence reads were collapsed and filtered. For each sample, productive Simpson clonality was calculated by taking the square root of Simpson's diversity index across productive rearrangements. TCRdb's version of the immuneACCESS table is confined to in-frame rearrangements and falls short of the full clone set. An unresolved V gene accounts for under half of the shortfall where checked; the remainder is of unknown origin. V and J calls plus clone size are reproduced from that table; the DNA served to infer D and trimming. The sample table lists about 88,000 clones, under 90% of them with a count of one. The biggest ten clones account for approximately 15% of the sample.

V sheds 0 bases and J sheds 2 bases, leaving 11 bases between their ends. As encoded in the germline V gene (reference sequence), CDR1 is LNHNV while CDR2 is YYDKDF. Reading from cysteine to phenylalanine, the CDR3 counts 16 amino acids. The CDR3 DNA has 48 bases and is translated from base 1. Concerning this clone itself: The antigen this receptor binds is unknown. It has no much larger one-base neighbor in the sample; base qualities were not kept.

The collaborating institutions used their own protocols to collect whole blood in K2EDTA tubes. For TCRbeta analysis, collaborators shipped samples as frozen whole blood, isolated PBMCs, or DNA extracted from either of those sample types. This sequence originates from a woman aged 70 to 79 with acute or convalescent COVID-19. Material: peripheral blood. The chain uses TRBV15 and TRBJ2-1, and perhaps TRBD2 as D gene, on 5 matching bases. The sequence in DNA is TGTGCCACCAGCAGAGATCGGACTCTCCCCTACAATGAGCAGTTCTTC. Its translation is CATSRDRTLPYNEQFF.